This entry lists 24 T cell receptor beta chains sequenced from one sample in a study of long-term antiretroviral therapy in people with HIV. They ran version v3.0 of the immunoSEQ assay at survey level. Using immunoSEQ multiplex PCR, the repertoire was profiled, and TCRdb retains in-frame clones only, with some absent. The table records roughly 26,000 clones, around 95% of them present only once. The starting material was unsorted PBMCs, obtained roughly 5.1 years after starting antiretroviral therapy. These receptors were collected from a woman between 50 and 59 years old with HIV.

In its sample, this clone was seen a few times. CDR3 region: CASSSPAREQQYF. DNA of the CDR3: TGTGCCAGCAGTTCCCCGGCTAGGGAGCAGCAGTACTTC. V and J are TRBV7-9 and TRBJ2-7; tentatively, D is TRBD2 (5 bases). CDR3 length equals 13 residues. Trimming pared 6 bases from V and 8 bases from J, leaving 17 bases between. Germline assignment: CDR1 SEHNR and CDR2 FQNEAQ (reference sequence). The whole variable domain, remainder taken from reference TRBV7-9 and TRBJ2-7, is DTGVSQNPRHKITKRGQNVTFRCDPISEHNRLYWYRQTLGQGPEFLTYFQNEAQLEKSRLLSDRFSAERPKGSFSTLEIQRTEQGDSAMYLCASSSPAREQQYFGPGTRLTVT.

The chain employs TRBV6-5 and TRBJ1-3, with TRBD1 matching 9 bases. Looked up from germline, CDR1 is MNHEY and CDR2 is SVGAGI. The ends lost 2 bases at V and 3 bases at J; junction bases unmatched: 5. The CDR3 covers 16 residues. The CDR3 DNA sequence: TGTGCCAGCAGTTACAGAGGACAGGGGTATGGAAACACCATATATTTT. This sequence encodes CASSYRGQGYGNTIYF.

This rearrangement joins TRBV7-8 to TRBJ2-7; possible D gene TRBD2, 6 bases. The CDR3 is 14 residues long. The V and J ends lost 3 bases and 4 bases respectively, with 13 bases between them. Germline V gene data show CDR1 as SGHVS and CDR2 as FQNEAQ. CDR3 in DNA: TGTGCCAGCAGCTTTGGAGGGCGGCCTTACGAGCAGTACTTC. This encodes CASSFGGRPYEQYF.

CDR3 sequence reads: CASSLAGADGYTF. CDR3 bases: TGTGCCAGCAGCTTAGCGGGGGCGGATGGCTACACCTTC. The rearrangement links TRBV7-9 to TRBJ1-2; possibly TRBD1 for D (6 bases). The germline V gene encodes CDR1 SEHNR and CDR2 FQNEAQ (reference sequence). CDR3 length equals 13 residues. The V and J ends lost 0 bases and 6 bases respectively, with 8 bases between them.

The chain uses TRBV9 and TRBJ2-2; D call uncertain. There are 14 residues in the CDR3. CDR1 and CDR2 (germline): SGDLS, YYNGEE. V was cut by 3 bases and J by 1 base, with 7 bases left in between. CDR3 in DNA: TGTGCCAGCAGCGGGTATCAGAACACCGGGGAGCTGTTTTTT. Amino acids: CASSGYQNTGELFF.

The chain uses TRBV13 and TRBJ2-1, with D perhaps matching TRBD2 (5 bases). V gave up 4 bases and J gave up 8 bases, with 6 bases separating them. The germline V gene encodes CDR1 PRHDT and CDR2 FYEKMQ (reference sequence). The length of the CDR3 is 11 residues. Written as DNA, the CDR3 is TGTGCCAGCAGCTGGCGGGATGAGCAGTTCTTC. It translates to CASSWRDEQFF.

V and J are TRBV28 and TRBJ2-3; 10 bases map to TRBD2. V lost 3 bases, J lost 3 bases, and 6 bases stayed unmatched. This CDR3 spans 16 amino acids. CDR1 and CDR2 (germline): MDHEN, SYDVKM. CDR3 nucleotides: TGTGCCAGCAGTTTTTTGGCTAGCGGGAGTACAGATACGCAGTATTTT. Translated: CASSFLASGSTDTQYF. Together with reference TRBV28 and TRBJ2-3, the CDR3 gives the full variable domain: DVKVTQSSRYLVKRTGEKVFLECVQDMDHENMFWYRQDPGLGLRLIYFSYDVKMKEKGDIPEGYSVSREKKERFSLILESASTNQTSMYLCASSFLASGSTDTQYFGPGTRLTVL.

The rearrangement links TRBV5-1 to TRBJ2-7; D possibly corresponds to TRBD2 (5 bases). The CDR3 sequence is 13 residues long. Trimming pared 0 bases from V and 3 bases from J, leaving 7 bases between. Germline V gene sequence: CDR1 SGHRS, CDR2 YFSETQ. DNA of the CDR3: TGCGCCAGCAGCTTGGCACGGGACTACGAGCAGTACTTC. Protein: CASSLARDYEQYF. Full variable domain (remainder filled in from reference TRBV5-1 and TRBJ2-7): KAGVTQTPRYLIKTRGQQVTLSCSPISGHRSVSWYQQTPGQGLQFLFEYFSETQRNKGNFPGRFSGRQFSNSRSEMNVSTLELGDSALYLCASSLARDYEQYFGPGTRLTVT.

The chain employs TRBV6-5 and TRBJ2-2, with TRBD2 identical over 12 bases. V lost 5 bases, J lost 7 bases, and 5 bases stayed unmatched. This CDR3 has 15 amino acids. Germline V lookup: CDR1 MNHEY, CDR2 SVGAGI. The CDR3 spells CASSLAGGPLGELFF. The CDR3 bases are TGTGCCAGCAGTCTAGCGGGAGGGCCACTCGGGGAGCTGTTTTTT.

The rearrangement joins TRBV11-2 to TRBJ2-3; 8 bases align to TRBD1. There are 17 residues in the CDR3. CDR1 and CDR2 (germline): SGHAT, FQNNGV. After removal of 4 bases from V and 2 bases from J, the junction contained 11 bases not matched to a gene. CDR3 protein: CASSSGIQGGDTDTQYF. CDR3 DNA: TGTGCCAGCAGCTCTGGAATACAGGGGGGAGACACAGATACGCAGTATTTT.

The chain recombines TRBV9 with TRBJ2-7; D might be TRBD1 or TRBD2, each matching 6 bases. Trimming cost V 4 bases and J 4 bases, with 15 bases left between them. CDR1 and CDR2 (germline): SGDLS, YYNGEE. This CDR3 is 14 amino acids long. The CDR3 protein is CASSPRGVGYEQYF. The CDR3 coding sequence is TGTGCCAGCAGCCCTAGGGGGGTGGGATACGAGCAGTACTTC. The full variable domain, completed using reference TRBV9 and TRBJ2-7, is DSGVTQTPKHLITATGQRVTLRCSPRSGDLSVYWYQQSLDQGLQFLIQYYNGEERAKGNILERFSAQQFPDLHSELNLSSLELGDSALYFCASSPRGVGYEQYFGPGTRLTVT.

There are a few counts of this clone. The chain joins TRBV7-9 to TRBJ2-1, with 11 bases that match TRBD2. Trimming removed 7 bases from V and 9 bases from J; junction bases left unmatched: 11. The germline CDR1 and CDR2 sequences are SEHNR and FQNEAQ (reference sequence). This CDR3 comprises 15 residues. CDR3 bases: TGTGCCAGCACCACACTAGCGGGAGTCTTAGGTGAGCAGTTCTTC. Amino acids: CASTTLAGVLGEQFF.

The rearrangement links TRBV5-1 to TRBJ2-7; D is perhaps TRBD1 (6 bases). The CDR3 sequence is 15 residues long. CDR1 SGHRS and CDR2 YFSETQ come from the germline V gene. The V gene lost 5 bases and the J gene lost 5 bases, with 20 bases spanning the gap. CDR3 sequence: CASSMMGQVSHEQYF. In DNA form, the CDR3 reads TGCGCCAGCAGTATGATGGGACAAGTCAGCCACGAGCAGTACTTC.

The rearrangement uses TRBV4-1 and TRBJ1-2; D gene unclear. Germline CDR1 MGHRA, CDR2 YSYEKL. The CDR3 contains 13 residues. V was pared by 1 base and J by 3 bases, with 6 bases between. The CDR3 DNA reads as TGCGCCAGCAGCCAAGCCAGAGACTATGGCTACACCTTC. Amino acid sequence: CASSQARDYGYTF.

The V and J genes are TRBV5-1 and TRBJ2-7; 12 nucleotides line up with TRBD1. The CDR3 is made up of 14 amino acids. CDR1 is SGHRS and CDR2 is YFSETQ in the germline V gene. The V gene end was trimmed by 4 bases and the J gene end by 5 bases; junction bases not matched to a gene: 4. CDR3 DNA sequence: TGCGCCAGCAGCCCGGGACAGGGGGCGAACGAGCAGTACTTC. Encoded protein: CASSPGQGANEQYF.

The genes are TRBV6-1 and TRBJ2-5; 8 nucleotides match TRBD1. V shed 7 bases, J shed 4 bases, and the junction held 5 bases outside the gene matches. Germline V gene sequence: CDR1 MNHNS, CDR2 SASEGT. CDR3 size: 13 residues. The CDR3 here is CASNYGQGETQYF. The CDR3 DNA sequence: TGTGCCAGCAATTACGGACAGGGAGAGACCCAGTACTTC.

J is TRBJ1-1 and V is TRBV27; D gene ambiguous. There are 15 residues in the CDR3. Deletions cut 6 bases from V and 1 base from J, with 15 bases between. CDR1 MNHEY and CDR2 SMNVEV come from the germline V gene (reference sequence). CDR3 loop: CASSTRRTGNTEAFF. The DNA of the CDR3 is TGTGCCAGCAGCACTCGAAGGACGGGGAACACTGAAGCTTTCTTT.

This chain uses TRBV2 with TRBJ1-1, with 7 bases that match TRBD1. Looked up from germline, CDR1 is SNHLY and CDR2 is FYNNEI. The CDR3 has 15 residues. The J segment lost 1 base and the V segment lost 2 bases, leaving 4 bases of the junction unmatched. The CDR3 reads CASSERGRKNTEAFF. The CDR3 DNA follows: TGTGCCAGCAGTGAAAGGGGGCGGAAGAACACTGAAGCTTTCTTT.

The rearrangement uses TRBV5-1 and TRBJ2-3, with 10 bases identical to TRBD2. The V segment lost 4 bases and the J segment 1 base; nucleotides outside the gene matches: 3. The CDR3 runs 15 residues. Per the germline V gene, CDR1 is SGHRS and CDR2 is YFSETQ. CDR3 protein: CASSLGLAGTDTQYF. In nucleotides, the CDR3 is TGCGCCAGCAGCCTTGGACTAGCGGGCACAGATACGCAGTATTTT.

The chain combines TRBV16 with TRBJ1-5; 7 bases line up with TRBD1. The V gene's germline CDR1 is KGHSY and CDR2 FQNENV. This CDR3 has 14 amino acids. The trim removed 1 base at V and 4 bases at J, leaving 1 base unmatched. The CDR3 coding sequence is TGTGCCAGCAGCCAATGGGACAGAAATCAGCCCCAGCATTTT. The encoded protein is CASSQWDRNQPQHF.

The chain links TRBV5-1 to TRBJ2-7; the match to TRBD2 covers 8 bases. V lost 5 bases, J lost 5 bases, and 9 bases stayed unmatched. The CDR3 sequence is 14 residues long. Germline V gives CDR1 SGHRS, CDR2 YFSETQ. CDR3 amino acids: CASSGTSKYHEQYF. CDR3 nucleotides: TGCGCCAGCAGTGGGACTAGTAAGTACCACGAGCAGTACTTC.

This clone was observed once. The CDR3 DNA is TGCGCCAGCAGCTTGGTAGTAGCTAACTCAGGAGAGCAGTACTTC. Translated: CASSLVVANSGEQYF. V usage is TRBV5-1 and J usage is TRBJ2-7; D unclear. The CDR3 is 15 residues long. V shed 0 bases and J shed 7 bases, with 17 bases lying between them. Per germline, CDR1 SGHRS and CDR2 YFSETQ.

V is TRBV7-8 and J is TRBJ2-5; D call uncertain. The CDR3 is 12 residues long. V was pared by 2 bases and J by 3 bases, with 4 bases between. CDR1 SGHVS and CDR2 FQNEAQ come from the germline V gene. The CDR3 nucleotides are TGTGCCAGCAGCTTACTTGAAGAGACCCAGTACTTC. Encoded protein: CASSLLEETQYF.

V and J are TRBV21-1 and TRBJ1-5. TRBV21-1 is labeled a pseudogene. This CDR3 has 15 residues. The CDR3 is CASPHGRASNQPQHF. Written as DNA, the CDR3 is TGTGCCAGCCCCCATGGTAGGGCTAGCAATCAGCCCCAGCATTTT.